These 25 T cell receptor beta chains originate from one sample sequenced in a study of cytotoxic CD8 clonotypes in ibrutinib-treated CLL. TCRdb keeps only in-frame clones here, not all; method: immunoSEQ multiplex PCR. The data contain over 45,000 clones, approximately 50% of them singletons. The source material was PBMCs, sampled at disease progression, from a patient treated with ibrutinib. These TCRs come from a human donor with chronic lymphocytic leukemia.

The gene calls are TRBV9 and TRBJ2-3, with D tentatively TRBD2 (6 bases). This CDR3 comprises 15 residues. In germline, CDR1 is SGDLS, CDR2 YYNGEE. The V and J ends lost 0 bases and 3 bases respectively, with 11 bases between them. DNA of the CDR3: TGTGCCAGCAGCGTAGTTGGGACTTTGACAGATACGCAGTATTTT. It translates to CASSVVGTLTDTQYF.

Written as DNA, the CDR3 is TGTGCCAGCTCACCGGCGGGGGCCCAGTACTTC. This codes for CASSPAGAQYF. The chain uses TRBV18 and TRBJ2-5; 7 nucleotides align to TRBD2. The CDR3 is 11 residues long. The J segment lost 9 bases and the V segment lost 3 bases, leaving 1 base of the junction unmatched. In germline, CDR1 is KGHSH, CDR2 LQKENI.

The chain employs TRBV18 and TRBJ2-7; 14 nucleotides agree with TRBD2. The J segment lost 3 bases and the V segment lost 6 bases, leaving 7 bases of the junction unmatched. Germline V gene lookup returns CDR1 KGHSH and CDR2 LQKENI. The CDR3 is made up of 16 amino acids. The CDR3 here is CASSYTGTSGGYEQYF. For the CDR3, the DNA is TGTGCCAGCTCTTACACCGGGACTAGCGGGGGCTACGAGCAGTACTTC.

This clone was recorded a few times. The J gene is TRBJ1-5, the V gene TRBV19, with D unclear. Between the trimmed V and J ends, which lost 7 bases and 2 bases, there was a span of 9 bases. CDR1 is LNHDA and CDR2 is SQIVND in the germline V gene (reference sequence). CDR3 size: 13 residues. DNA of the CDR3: TGTGCCAGTAACCAGAGCCGCAATCAGCCCCAGCATTTT. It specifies CASNQSRNQPQHF.

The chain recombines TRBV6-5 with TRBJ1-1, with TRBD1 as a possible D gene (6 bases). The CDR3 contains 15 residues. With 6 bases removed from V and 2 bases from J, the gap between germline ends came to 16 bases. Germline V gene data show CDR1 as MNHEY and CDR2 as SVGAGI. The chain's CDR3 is CASRISGTLNTEAFF. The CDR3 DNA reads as TGTGCCAGCAGGATTTCCGGGACACTTAACACTGAAGCTTTCTTT.

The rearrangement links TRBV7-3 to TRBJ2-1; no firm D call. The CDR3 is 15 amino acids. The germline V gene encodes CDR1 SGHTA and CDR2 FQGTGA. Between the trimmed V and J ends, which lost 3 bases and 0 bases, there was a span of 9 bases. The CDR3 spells CASSFAASSYNEQFF. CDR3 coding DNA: TGTGCCAGCAGCTTTGCAGCCAGCTCCTACAATGAGCAGTTCTTC.

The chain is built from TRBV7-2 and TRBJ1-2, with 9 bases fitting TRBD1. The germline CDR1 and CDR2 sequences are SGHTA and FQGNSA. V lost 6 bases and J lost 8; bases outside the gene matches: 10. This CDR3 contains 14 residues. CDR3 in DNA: TGTGCCAGCAGGTTAACCGGGACAGGGCTCGGCTACACCTTC. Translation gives CASRLTGTGLGYTF.

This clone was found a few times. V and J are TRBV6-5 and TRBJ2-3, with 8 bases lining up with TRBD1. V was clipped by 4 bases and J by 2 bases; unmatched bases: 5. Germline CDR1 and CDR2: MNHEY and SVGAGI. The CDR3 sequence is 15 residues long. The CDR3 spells CASSSRQGPTDTQYF. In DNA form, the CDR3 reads TGTGCCAGCAGTTCACGACAGGGGCCCACAGATACGCAGTATTTT.

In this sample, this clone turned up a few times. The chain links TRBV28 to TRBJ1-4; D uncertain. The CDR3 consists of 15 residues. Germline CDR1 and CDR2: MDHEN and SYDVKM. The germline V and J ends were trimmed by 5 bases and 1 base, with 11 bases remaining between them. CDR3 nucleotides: TGTGCCAGCAGTATCTACGGCCTAACTAATGAAAAACTGTTTTTT. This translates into CASSIYGLTNEKLFF.

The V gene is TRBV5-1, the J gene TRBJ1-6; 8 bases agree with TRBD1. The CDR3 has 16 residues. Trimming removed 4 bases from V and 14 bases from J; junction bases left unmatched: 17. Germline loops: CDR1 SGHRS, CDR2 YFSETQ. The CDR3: CASSPTTGTGAVTLHF. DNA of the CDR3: TGCGCCAGCAGCCCAACAACCGGGACAGGTGCCGTCACCCTCCACTTT. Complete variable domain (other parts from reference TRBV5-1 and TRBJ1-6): KAGVTQTPRYLIKTRGQQVTLSCSPISGHRSVSWYQQTPGQGLQFLFEYFSETQRNKGNFPGRFSGRQFSNSRSEMNVSTLELGDSALYLCASSPTTGTGAVTLHFGNGTRLTVT.

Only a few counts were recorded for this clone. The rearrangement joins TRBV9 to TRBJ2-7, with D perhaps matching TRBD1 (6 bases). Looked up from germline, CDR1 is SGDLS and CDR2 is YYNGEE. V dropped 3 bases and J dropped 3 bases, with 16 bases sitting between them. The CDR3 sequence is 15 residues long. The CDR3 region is CASSGADSQFYEQYF. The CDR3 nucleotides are TGTGCCAGCAGCGGAGCGGACAGTCAGTTCTACGAGCAGTACTTC.

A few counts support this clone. The CDR3: CASSAHGTGSYEQYF. CDR3 DNA: TGTGCCAGCAGCGCCCACGGGACGGGTTCCTACGAGCAGTACTTC. This chain links TRBV9 with TRBJ2-7, with D possibly being TRBD1 or TRBD2 (5 bases each). The CDR3 spans 15 residues. Trimming removed 3 bases at V and 1 base at J, with 14 bases between. Per germline, CDR1 SGDLS and CDR2 YYNGEE.

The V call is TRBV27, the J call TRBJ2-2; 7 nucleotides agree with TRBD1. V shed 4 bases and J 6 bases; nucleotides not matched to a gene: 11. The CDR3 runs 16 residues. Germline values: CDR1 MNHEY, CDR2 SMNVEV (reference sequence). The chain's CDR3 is CASSSPPTGYPGELFF. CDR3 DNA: TGTGCCAGCAGTTCTCCCCCGACAGGGTATCCCGGGGAGCTGTTTTTT.

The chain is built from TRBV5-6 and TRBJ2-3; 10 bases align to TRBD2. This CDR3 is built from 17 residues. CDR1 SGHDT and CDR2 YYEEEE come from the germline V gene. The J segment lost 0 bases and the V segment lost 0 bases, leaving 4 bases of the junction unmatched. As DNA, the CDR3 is TGTGCCAGCAGCTTGGCTAGCGGGGGACCTAGCACAGATACGCAGTATTTT. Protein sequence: CASSLASGGPSTDTQYF.

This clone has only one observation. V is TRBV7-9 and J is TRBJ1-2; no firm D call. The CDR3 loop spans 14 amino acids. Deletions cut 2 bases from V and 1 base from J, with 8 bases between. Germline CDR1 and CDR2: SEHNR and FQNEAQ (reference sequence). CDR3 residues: CASSLSHSNYGYTF. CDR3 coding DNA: TGTGCCAGCAGCTTATCCCACAGTAACTATGGCTACACCTTC.

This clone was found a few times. The CDR3 bases are TGTGCCATCAGTGAGCCTGCCACGGACGAGCAGTACTTC. Its translation is CAISEPATDEQYF. The V and J genes are TRBV10-3 and TRBJ2-7; no definite D call. The CDR3 is 13 residues long. Germline CDR1 reads ENHRY; CDR2 reads SYGVKD. The V end was cut by 2 bases, the J end by 5 bases, with 10 bases between.

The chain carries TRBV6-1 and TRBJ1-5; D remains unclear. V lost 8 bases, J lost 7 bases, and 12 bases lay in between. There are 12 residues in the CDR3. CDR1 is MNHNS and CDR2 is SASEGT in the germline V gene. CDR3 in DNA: TGTGCCAGCTCCCAGGTCATGCAGCCCCAGCATTTT. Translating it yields CASSQVMQPQHF.

The CDR3 here is CASSQETVREAFF. The DNA for the CDR3 is TGCGCCAGCAGCCAAGAGACCGTAAGGGAAGCTTTCTTT. V and J are TRBV4-1 and TRBJ1-1; D is unclear. The CDR3 contains 13 residues. CDR1 is MGHRA and CDR2 is YSYEKL in the germline V gene. Deletions cut 0 bases from V and 8 bases from J, with 10 bases between.

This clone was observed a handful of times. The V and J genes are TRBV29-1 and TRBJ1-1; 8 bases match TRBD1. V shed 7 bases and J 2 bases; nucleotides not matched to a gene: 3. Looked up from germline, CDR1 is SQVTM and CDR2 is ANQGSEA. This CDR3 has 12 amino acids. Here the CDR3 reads CSAQGANTEAFF. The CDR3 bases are TGCAGCGCCCAGGGGGCCAACACTGAAGCTTTCTTT. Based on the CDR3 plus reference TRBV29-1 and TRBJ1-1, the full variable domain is SAVISQKPSRDICQRGTSLTIQCQVDSQVTMMFWYRQQPGQSLTLIATANQGSEATYESGFVIDKFPISRPNLTFSTLTVSNMSPEDSSIYLCSAQGANTEAFFGQGTRLTVV.

CDR3 sequence (DNA): TGCGCCAGCAGCTTCTTTGGGAGCGGGGAAGAGACCCAGTACTTC. Translation gives CASSFFGSGEETQYF. The chain employs TRBV5-1 and TRBJ2-5; 7 nucleotides align to TRBD2. Germline V lookup: CDR1 SGHRS, CDR2 YFSETQ. V was pared by 2 bases and J by 3 bases, with 7 bases of the junction left unmatched. This CDR3 is built from 15 residues.

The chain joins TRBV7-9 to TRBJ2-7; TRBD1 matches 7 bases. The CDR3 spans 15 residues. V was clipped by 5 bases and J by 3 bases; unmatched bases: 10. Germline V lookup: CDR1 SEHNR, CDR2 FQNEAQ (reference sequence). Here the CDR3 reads CASSRRQGSDYEQYF. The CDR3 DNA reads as TGTGCCAGCAGCCGTCGACAGGGATCGGACTACGAGCAGTACTTC.

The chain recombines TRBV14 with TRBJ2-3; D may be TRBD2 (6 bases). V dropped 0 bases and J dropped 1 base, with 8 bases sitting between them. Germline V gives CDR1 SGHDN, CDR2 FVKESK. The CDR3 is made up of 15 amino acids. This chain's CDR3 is CASSQDGLRTDTQYF. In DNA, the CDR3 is TGTGCCAGCAGCCAAGATGGACTACGCACAGATACGCAGTATTTT. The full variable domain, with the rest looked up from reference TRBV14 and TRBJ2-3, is EAGVTQFPSHSVIEKGQTVTLRCDPISGHDNLYWYRRVMGKEIKFLLHFVKESKQDESGMPNNRFLAERTGGTYSTLKVQPAELEDSGVYFCASSQDGLRTDTQYFGPGTRLTVL.

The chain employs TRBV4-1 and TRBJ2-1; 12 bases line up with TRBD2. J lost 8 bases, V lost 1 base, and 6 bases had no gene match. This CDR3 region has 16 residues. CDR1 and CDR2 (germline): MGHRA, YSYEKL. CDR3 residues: CASSQVGLAGGDEQFF. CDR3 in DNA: TGCGCCAGCAGCCAAGTTGGTCTAGCGGGAGGGGATGAGCAGTTCTTC.

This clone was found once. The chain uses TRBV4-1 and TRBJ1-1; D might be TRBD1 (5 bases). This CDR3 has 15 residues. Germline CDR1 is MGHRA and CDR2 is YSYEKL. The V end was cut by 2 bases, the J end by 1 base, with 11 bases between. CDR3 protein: CASSQWQGGNTEAFF. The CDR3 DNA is TGCGCCAGCAGCCAATGGCAGGGCGGGAACACTGAAGCTTTCTTT.

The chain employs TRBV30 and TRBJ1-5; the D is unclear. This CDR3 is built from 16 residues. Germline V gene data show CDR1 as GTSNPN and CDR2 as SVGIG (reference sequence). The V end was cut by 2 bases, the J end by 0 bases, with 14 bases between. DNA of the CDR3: TGTGCCTGGAGTCCATTCCGCTCAGGTAGCAATCAGCCCCAGCATTTT. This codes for CAWSPFRSGSNQPQHF.